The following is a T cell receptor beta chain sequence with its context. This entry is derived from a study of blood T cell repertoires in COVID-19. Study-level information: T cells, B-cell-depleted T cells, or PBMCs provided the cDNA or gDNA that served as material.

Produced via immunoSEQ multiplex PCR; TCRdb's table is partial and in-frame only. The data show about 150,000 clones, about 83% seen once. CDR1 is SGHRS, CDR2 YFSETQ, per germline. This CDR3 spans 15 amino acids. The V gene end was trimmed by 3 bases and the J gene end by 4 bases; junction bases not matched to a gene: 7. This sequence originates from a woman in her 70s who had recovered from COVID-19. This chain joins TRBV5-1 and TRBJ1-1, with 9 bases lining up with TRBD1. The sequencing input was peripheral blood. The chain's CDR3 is CASSYTGGASTEAFF. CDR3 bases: TGCGCCAGCAGCTATACAGGGGGCGCGAGCACTGAAGCTTTCTTT.